This T cell receptor (beta chain) was identified during a study of OX40 agonist ivuxolimab in advanced cancers. Study overall: Patients receiving dose escalation had hepatocellular carcinoma, melanoma, renal cell or head and neck cancer. With a range of 23 to 79, age averaged approximately 60 years, and 65% to 90% were male. Study conclusions and caveats: Clonal expansion among partial responders at 0.1-3.0 mg/kg ranked near the lowest.

Clones were sequenced by immunoSEQ multiplex PCR, and TCRdb holds only the in-frame ones, with some missing. The sample lists roughly 75,000 clones, roughly 90% occurring once. Blood sampling was done at baseline, cycle 4 day 1, and cycle 7 day 1. In regard to this clone: As yet, its antigen is unknown.

The CDR3 is 15 amino acids. The V segment lost 10 bases and the J segment 4 bases; nucleotides outside the gene matches: 12. Germline CDR1 reads MDHEN; CDR2 reads SYDVKM. This chain links TRBV28 with TRBJ2-3; 9 bases fit TRBD1. Sequenced here: CD4+ or CD8+ T cells sorted from blood, sampled in a trial of the OX40 agonist ivuxolimab. The TCR originated in an adult with an advanced solid tumor such as melanoma, head and neck, liver or kidney cancer. In nucleotides, the CDR3 is TGTGCCACCAAGACAGGGGGGATATCTGCAGATACGCAGTATTTT. This gives the protein CATKTGGISADTQYF.